This is a list of T cell receptor beta chains from one sample in a study of OX40 agonist ivuxolimab in advanced cancers. Measured with immunoSEQ multiplex PCR; TCRdb has only the in-frame clones, and not every one. There are 99,000 or so clones in the sample; approximately 80% occur only once, and less than 6% lies in the top ten. The material sequenced was CD4+ or CD8+ T cells sorted from blood, taken in a trial of the OX40 agonist ivuxolimab. Source of these receptors: an adult with an advanced solid tumor such as melanoma, head and neck, liver or kidney cancer. CDR3s include the opening cysteine and the closing phenylalanine or tryptophan. Size is stated for part of the rows, as once, few or many counts, or as a class when the clone is expanded.

TRBV6-5,.,TRBJ2-7,CASSHGRIQGEQYF
TRBV11-1,.,TRBJ1-1,CASSSGRVTEAFF
TRBV7-6,.,TRBJ2-1,CASSLGQGVGGEQFF
TRBV15,once,TRBJ2-3,CATSRSGGTDTQYF
TRBV7-9,.,TRBJ1-2,CASSYTGDRGDANYGYTF
TRBV6-5,.,TRBJ2-3,CASSYSEAGGKDTQYF
TRBV6-5,.,TRBJ2-7,CASSYSIEGPEQYF
TRBV9,.,TRBJ2-7,CASSLLAGPYEQYF
TRBV27,few,TRBJ1-6,CASSRTGGLGVHF
TRBV7-9,once,TRBJ1-1,CASIKTGWGEAFF
TRBV18,.,TRBJ1-1,CASSPQSGNTEAFF
TRBV2,.,TRBJ2-2,CASSEVRGRTGELFF
TRBV5-1,.,TRBJ2-5,CASSLKGSGETQYF
TRBV29-1,.,TRBJ1-2,CSARTGPSYTF
TRBV5-1,once,TRBJ2-1,CASSFTGPEGNEQFF